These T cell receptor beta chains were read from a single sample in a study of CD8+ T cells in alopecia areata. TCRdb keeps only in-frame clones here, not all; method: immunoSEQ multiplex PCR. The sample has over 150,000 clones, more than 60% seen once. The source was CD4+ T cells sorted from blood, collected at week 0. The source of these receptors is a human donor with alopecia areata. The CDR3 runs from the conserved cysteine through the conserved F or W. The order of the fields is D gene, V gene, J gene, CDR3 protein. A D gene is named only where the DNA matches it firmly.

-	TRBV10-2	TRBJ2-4	CASSLAPDVNIQYF
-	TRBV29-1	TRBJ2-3	CSVVQGAALSTDTQYF
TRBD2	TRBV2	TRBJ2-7	CASSAGTSGASGLLYEQYF
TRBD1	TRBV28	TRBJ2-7	CASSLVPGGNEQYF
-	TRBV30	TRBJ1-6	CAWRDSNSPLHF
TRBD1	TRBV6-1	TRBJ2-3	CASSVRQGGDTQYF
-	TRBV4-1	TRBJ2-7	CASSQPGPRGGEQYF
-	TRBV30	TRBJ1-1	CAWSVWGASAEAFF
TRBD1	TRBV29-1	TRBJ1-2	CSVWTGNYGYTF
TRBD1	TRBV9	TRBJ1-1	CASSVSRDRAFDTEAFF